These 2 T cell receptor beta chains originate from one sample sequenced in a study of T cells of healthy individuals. TCRdb reanalysed the 5' RACE reads using MiXCR and keeps one entry per CDR3 protein. The sample yields about 60,000 distinct CDR3 sequences, 15% to 20% seen once. The receptors derive from a human donor in good health.

This clonotype was counted at least ten times. V gene TRBV3-1 combines with J gene TRBJ1-2, with 8 nucleotides matching TRBD1. Germline-derived CDR1 and CDR2 are LGHDT and YNNKEL (reference sequence). The CDR3 runs to 18 residues. V gave up 2 bases and J gave up 4 bases; unmatched junction bases: 15. This chain's CDR3 is CASSQRTGTGVRPYGYTF. As DNA, the CDR3 is TGTGCCAGCAGCCAAAGGACAGGGACCGGCGTACGGCCCTATGGCTACACCTTC. The full variable domain, its missing parts supplied by reference TRBV3-1 and TRBJ1-2, is DTAVSQTPKYLVTQMGNDKSIKCEQNLGHDTMYWYKQDSKKFLKIMFSYNNKELIINETVPNRFSPKSPDKAHLNLHINSLELGDSAVYFCASSQRTGTGVRPYGYTFGSGTRLTVV.

This clonotype was seen only a few times. The chain joins TRBV7-3 to TRBJ2-2; 8 bases map to TRBD2. The CDR3 loop spans 15 amino acids. J lost 3 bases, V lost 3 bases, and 3 bases had no gene match. CDR1 and CDR2 from the germline V gene are SGHTA and FQGTGA. DNA of the CDR3: TGTGCCAGCAGCTTCCGGGGGGGGGACACCGGGGAGCTGTTTTTT. This encodes CASSFRGGDTGELFF.